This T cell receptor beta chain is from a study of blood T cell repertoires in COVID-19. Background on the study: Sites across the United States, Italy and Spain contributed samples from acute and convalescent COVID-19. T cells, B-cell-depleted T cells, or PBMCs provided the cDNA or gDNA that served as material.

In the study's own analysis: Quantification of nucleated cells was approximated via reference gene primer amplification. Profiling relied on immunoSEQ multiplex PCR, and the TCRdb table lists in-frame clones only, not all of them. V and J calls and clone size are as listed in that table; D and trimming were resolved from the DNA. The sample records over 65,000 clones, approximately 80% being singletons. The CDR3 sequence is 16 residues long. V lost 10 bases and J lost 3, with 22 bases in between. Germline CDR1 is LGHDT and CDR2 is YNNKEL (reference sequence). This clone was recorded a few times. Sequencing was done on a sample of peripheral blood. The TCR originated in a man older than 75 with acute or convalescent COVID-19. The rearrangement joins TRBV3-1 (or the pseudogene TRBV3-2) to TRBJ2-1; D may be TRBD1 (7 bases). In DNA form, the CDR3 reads TGTGCCACTTCAAAAGGGGGCGGGAAGAACTACAATGAGCAGTTCTTC. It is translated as CATSKGGGKNYNEQFF.